The 23 T cell receptor beta chains reported below all come from one sample, sequenced in a study of regulatory T cells in long-lasting Graves disease. Time point reported: newly diagnosed GD, antithyroid drugs for less than 3 months. PBMCs provided the RNA from which the TCR library was made. iRepertoire HTBI primers and Arm-PCR of CDR3 regions built TCR beta libraries. TCRdb re-analysed the multiplex PCR reads in MiXCR, keeping a single row per CDR3 protein. The table includes about 460,000 distinct CDR3 sequences, 12% to 15% detected once. The same sample was also studied in work on T cells in Graves' hyperthyroidism and ophthalmopathy.

Sequenced here: peripheral blood mononuclear cells (PBMCs), sampled at new diagnosis, from a patient treated with antithyroid drugs. The receptors stem from a woman aged 45-59 years with Graves disease.

This chain connects TRBV9 to TRBJ2-6; D is undetermined. CDR1 and CDR2 from the germline V gene are SGDLS and YYNGEE. The length of the CDR3 is 16 residues. Deletions cut 4 bases from V and 1 base from J, with 12 bases between. This CDR3 is CASSPQTHSGANVLTF. CDR3 in DNA: TGTGCCAGCAGCCCCCAAACCCATTCTGGGGCCAACGTCCTGACTTTC.

This clonotype was observed at least ten times. The J gene is TRBJ2-7, the V gene TRBV30; 9 bases fit TRBD2. Germline V gene lookup returns CDR1 GTSNPN and CDR2 SVGIG (reference sequence). This CDR3 spans 13 amino acids. V lost 1 base and J lost 5; bases outside the gene matches: 3. This CDR3 reads CAWSGTSVHEQYF. In nucleotides, the CDR3 is TGTGCCTGGAGTGGGACTAGCGTCCACGAGCAGTACTTC.

The chain recombines TRBV4-1 with TRBJ2-7; D possibly matches TRBD1 or TRBD2 (7 bases each). Germline CDR1 reads MGHRA; CDR2 reads YSYEKL. This CDR3 contains 17 residues. The ends were cut back, 2 bases at V and 2 bases at J, with 19 bases in the middle. The CDR3 DNA reads as TGCGCCAGCAGCCAACTTTTTAACAGGGGAGGGACCTACGAGCAGTACTTC. This sequence encodes CASSQLFNRGGTYEQYF.

This clonotype has a count of ten or more. The chain recombines TRBV20-1 with TRBJ1-5; D is uncertain. The CDR3 sequence is 12 residues long. V was clipped by 7 bases and J by 5 bases, with 12 bases between them. Germline CDR1 and CDR2: DFQATT and SNEGSKA (reference sequence). CDR3 DNA sequence: TGCAGTGTAGCTACAGCTGATCAGCCCCAGCATTTT. It codes for CSVATADQPQHF.

This clonotype was picked up many times. The chain couples TRBV12-5 to TRBJ2-7; TRBD1 matches 10 bases. Germline trimming cut 1 base from V and 0 bases from J; bases unmatched to any gene: 3. Germline V gene data show CDR1 as LGHNT and CDR2 as FRNRAP. This CDR3 is 16 amino acids long. The CDR3 here is CASGLGDRGNSYEQYF. DNA of the CDR3: TGTGCTAGTGGTTTGGGGGACAGGGGAAACTCCTACGAGCAGTACTTC.

This clonotype was detected a few times. The gene calls are TRBV12-3 or TRBV12-4 and TRBJ2-1, with 8 bases lining up with TRBD2. There are 15 residues in the CDR3. The V segment lost 0 bases and the J segment 8 bases; nucleotides outside the gene matches: 6. CDR3 amino acids: CASSLAAGAPDEQFF. CDR3 nucleotides: TGTGCCAGCAGTTTAGCAGCGGGAGCGCCAGATGAGCAGTTCTTC.

This clonotype was seen a handful of times. The genes are TRBV20-1 and TRBJ2-1, with D tentatively TRBD1 (5 bases). V lost 3 bases and J 4 bases, leaving 13 bases between the germline ends. The CDR3 contains 14 residues. Per germline, CDR1 DFQATT and CDR2 SNEGSKA (reference sequence). For the CDR3, the DNA is TGCAGTGCTAGTCAAGGGGAAGTATACAATGAGCAGTTCTTC. Its protein is CSASQGEVYNEQFF.

This clonotype occurred many times. The rearrangement uses TRBV4-2 and TRBJ2-1, with 13 bases lining up with TRBD2. Looked up from germline, CDR1 is LGHNA and CDR2 is YNFKEQ. This CDR3 comprises 18 residues. V shed 4 bases and J 2 bases; nucleotides not matched to a gene: 8. Here the CDR3 reads CASSRRTSGSSTYNEQFF. In nucleotides, the CDR3 is TGTGCCAGCAGCCGTCGGACTAGCGGGAGTTCGACCTACAATGAGCAGTTCTTC.

In its sample, this clonotype was seen a few times. The chain has TRBV28 and TRBJ2-7; D might be TRBD2 (6 bases). The CDR3 sequence is 16 residues long. The germline gives CDR1 MDHEN, CDR2 SYDVKM. V was pared by 6 bases and J by 4 bases, with 22 bases between. As DNA, the CDR3 is TGTGCCAGCAGCCAAACGAGCGGGCGAGGGCTATACGAGCAGTACTTC. As protein: CASSQTSGRGLYEQYF.

This clonotype was seen ten or more times. This chain joins TRBV2 and TRBJ2-7, with D unresolved. V lost 3 bases and J 5 bases, leaving 14 bases between the germline ends. The CDR3 is 14 residues long. The germline gives CDR1 SNHLY, CDR2 FYNNEI. CDR3 region: CASSDLPRAHEQYF. DNA of the CDR3: TGTGCCAGCAGTGACCTCCCAAGGGCCCACGAGCAGTACTTC.

The V call is TRBV9, the J call TRBJ2-7; TRBD2 matches 10 bases. V dropped 4 bases and J dropped 5; count of bases not matched to a gene: 9. Germline V lookup: CDR1 SGDLS, CDR2 YYNGEE. The CDR3 length is 15 residues. This CDR3 is CASSLDSGRYNEQYF. The CDR3 nucleotides are TGTGCCAGCAGCCTAGATAGCGGGAGGTACAACGAGCAGTACTTC.

This rearrangement joins TRBV20-1 to TRBJ2-7; the match to TRBD2 covers 8 bases. After removal of 5 bases from V and 3 bases from J, the junction contained 3 bases not matched to a gene. Germline lookup yields CDR1 DFQATT and CDR2 SNEGSKA (reference sequence). CDR3 size: 12 residues. The CDR3 nucleotides are TGCAGTGCTGTCGGGGGGGGCTACGAGCAGTACTTC. Amino acid sequence: CSAVGGGYEQYF.

Regarding this clonotype: Possible read error: a much larger clone is one base away. This chain links TRBV11-1 with TRBJ1-3; D is unresolved. Germline V gives CDR1 SGHAT, CDR2 FQDESV (reference sequence). There are 14 residues in the CDR3. The CDR3 nucleotides are TGTGTCAGCAGCACCGCGGCGATCGGGGACACCATATATTTT. Protein: CVSSTAAIGDTIYF.

The gene calls are TRBV18 and TRBJ2-1; either TRBD1 or TRBD2 may supply D (5 bases each). The V gene lost 4 bases and the J gene lost 0 bases, with 16 bases spanning the gap. Germline lookup yields CDR1 KGHSH and CDR2 LQKENI. The CDR3 extends over 17 amino acids. The CDR3, as DNA: TGTGCCAGCTCACGAGAGGGACCCTTGAGCTCCTACAATGAGCAGTTCTTC. It translates to CASSREGPLSSYNEQFF.

This clonotype was seen many times. The chain joins TRBV6-1 to TRBJ2-2; 9 nucleotides line up with TRBD2. The germline V gene encodes CDR1 MNHNS and CDR2 SASEGT. The ends lost 1 base at V and 4 bases at J; junction bases unmatched: 7. This CDR3 spans 17 amino acids. CDR3: CASSEVSSGRPTGELFF. DNA of the CDR3: TGTGCCAGCAGTGAAGTGAGTAGCGGGAGACCCACCGGGGAGCTGTTTTTT.

The chain has TRBV28 and TRBJ2-3, with TRBD2 identical over 7 bases. CDR3 length: 18 residues. Germline values: CDR1 MDHEN, CDR2 SYDVKM. The trim removed 4 bases at V and 2 bases at J, leaving 15 bases unmatched. The CDR3 DNA follows: TGTGCCAGCAGTTCCCGCCCAAGGAGCGGGACCGTCACAGATACGCAGTATTTT. Its translation: CASSSRPRSGTVTDTQYF.

There are many counts of this clonotype. The chain links TRBV19 to TRBJ2-5; TRBD2 matches at 7 bases. Germline V gene data show CDR1 as LNHDA and CDR2 as SQIVND (reference sequence). The junction had 5 bases not matched to a gene; V was cut back by 1 base and J by 3 bases. The CDR3 is 15 residues long. The CDR3 sequence is CASSIAAGAEETQYF. CDR3 DNA: TGTGCCAGTAGTATAGCGGCGGGAGCGGAAGAGACCCAGTACTTC.

The chain carries TRBV27 and TRBJ2-5; 9 nucleotides line up with TRBD1. The CDR3 is made up of 16 amino acids. Unmatched junction bases numbered 14, after V lost 4 bases and J lost 8 bases. Germline assignment: CDR1 MNHEY and CDR2 SMNVEV (reference sequence). In nucleotides, the CDR3 is TGTGCCAGCAGTTCGGACCTCGGGACAGGGTTTTTTACCCAGTACTTC. This encodes CASSSDLGTGFFTQYF.

There are a few counts of this clonotype. For the CDR3, the DNA is TGTGCCAGCAGTTTGGCTAGCGGGAGTTTCAATGAGCAGTTCTTC. This sequence encodes CASSLASGSFNEQFF. The chain uses TRBV12-3 or TRBV12-4 and TRBJ2-1; TRBD2 matches at 10 bases. Trimming removed 3 bases from V and 6 bases from J; junction bases left unmatched: 5. The CDR3 spans 15 residues.

J is TRBJ2-3 and V is TRBV19; perhaps TRBD2 as D (5 bases). Germline V lookup: CDR1 LNHDA, CDR2 SQIVND (reference sequence). This CDR3 has 14 amino acids. Trimming cost V 5 bases and J 5 bases, with 14 bases left between them. In DNA form, the CDR3 reads TGTGCCAGTAGTCCCTTTTCGAGGGAAGATACGCAGTATTTT. Its protein product is CASSPFSREDTQYF. Variable domain in full (rest from reference TRBV19 and TRBJ2-3): DGGITQSPKYLFRKEGQNVTLSCEQNLNHDAMYWYRQDPGQGLRLIYYSQIVNDFQKGDIAEGYSVSREKKESFPLTVTSAQKNPTAFYLCASSPFSREDTQYFGPGTRLTVL.

This clonotype was counted at least ten times. The V gene is TRBV5-1, the J gene TRBJ2-1; a possible D gene is TRBD2 (5 bases). The germline V gene has CDR1 SGHRS and CDR2 YFSETQ. V was pared by 7 bases and J by 2 bases, with 10 bases between. This CDR3 has 13 amino acids. In DNA, the CDR3 is TGCGCCAGCTTCAGCGGAACCTACAATGAGCAGTTCTTC. Its translation is CASFSGTYNEQFF.

In nucleotides, the CDR3 is TGTGCCAGTGGGACAGGGGACTCCATTGAAGCTTTCTTT. Translated, it gives CASGTGDSIEAFF. The chain links TRBV7-9 to TRBJ1-1; the match to TRBD1 covers 10 bases. Germline values: CDR1 SEHNR, CDR2 FQNEAQ (reference sequence). J gave up 7 bases and V 9 bases, and 8 bases lay outside the gene matches. CDR3 length: 13 amino acids.

The CDR3 nucleotides read TGTGCCAGCAGCTTAAGGGAAGGGGACACTGAAGCTTTCTTT. Encoded protein: CASSLREGDTEAFF. The chain combines TRBV7-9 with TRBJ1-1; D is perhaps TRBD1 (5 bases). This CDR3 has 14 amino acids. Germline values: CDR1 SEHNR, CDR2 FQNEAQ (reference sequence). V was cut by 2 bases and J by 3 bases, with 10 bases left in between.